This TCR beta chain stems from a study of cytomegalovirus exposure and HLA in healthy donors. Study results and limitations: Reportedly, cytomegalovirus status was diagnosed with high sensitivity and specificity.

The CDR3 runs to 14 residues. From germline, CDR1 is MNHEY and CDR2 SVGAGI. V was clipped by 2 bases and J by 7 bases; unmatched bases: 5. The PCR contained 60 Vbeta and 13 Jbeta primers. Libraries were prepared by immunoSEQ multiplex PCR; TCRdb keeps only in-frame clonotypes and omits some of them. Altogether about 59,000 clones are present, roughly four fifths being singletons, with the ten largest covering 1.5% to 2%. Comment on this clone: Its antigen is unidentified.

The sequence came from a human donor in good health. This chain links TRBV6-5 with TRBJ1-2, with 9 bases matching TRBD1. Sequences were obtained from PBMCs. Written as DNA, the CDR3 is TGTGCCAGCAGTTACGGGGACAGGGCAGGTGGCTACACCTTC. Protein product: CASSYGDRAGGYTF.